Each of the 23 T cell receptor beta chains below was sequenced from the same sample in a study of memory CD8 T cells in hepatitis C reinfection. This sample's time point: peak reinfection, 3 to 8 weeks after reinfection detection. The sorted cells went straight to TCR sequencing with no prior in vitro expansion. Data came from immunoSEQ multiplex PCR; TCRdb stores just in-frame clones and leaves some out. The sample has tens of thousands of clones; roughly 90% are singletons. The sample comprised naive CD8+ T cells sorted from blood. All receptors come from a young man with hepatitis C virus infection.

The chain carries TRBV11-2 and TRBJ2-5; possible D gene TRBD1, 6 bases. TRBJ2-7 matches the DNA end more closely, so the J call is doubtful. The CDR3 sequence is 14 residues long. Germline V gives CDR1 SGHAT, CDR2 FQNNGV. The CDR3 DNA is TGTGCCAGCAGCGCAACAGGGTCAGCCTACGAGCAGTACTTC. Its protein product is CASSATGSAYEQYF.

The chain links TRBV9 to TRBJ2-3; 7 bases match TRBD2. The germline V gene has CDR1 SGDLS and CDR2 YYNGEE. The junction had 5 bases not matched to a gene; V was cut back by 0 bases and J by 4 bases. The CDR3 contains 15 residues. As DNA, the CDR3 is TGTGCCAGCAGCGTAGTGGCGGGAGACTCAGATACGCAGTATTTT. This codes for CASSVVAGDSDTQYF.

This sequence joins TRBV28 and TRBJ2-1, with 13 bases identical to TRBD2. Trimming took 6 bases from V and 12 from J; bases not matched to a gene: 8. The germline gives CDR1 MDHEN, CDR2 SYDVKM. The CDR3 is 14 amino acids. CDR3 bases: TGTGCCAGCAGGGGGACTAGCGGGGCTGGGAGGCAGTTCTTC. Translation: CASRGTSGAGRQFF.

This clone was recorded once. The chain uses TRBV6-5 and TRBJ2-3, with TRBD1 matching over 10 bases. This CDR3 is 14 amino acids long. Germline loops: CDR1 MNHEY, CDR2 SVGAGI. The V gene end was trimmed by 5 bases and the J gene end by 6 bases; junction bases not matched to a gene: 5. The CDR3 sequence is CASSRGQGVDTQYF. CDR3 DNA: TGTGCCAGCAGTCGAGGACAGGGGGTCGATACGCAGTATTTT.

For the CDR3, the DNA is TGTGCCAGCTCCGAAGGGGGCACTGGAAACACCATATATTTT. Translating gives CASSEGGTGNTIYF. The V gene is TRBV18, the J gene TRBJ1-3, with 7 bases matching TRBD1. Germline values: CDR1 KGHSH, CDR2 LQKENI. J lost 2 bases, V lost 6 bases, and 4 bases had no gene match. The CDR3 runs to 14 residues.

This rearrangement joins TRBV7-3 to TRBJ2-1; D is perhaps TRBD2 (7 bases). V was pared by 5 bases and J by 9 bases, with 11 bases between. The germline V gene encodes CDR1 SGHTA and CDR2 FQGTGA. This CDR3 has 12 residues. This chain's CDR3 is CASSPGGPEQFF. The CDR3 DNA sequence: TGTGCCAGCAGCCCCGGGGGGCCTGAGCAGTTCTTC.

CDR3 in DNA: TGTGCCACCAGCGGACGACTGGGGGGGGACATTCAGTACTTC. It translates to CATSGRLGGDIQYF. The V gene is TRBV15, the J gene TRBJ2-4; 7 bases are shared with TRBD2. V shed 5 bases and J 8 bases; nucleotides not matched to a gene: 9. Germline V gives CDR1 LNHNV, CDR2 YYDKDF (reference sequence). The CDR3 totals 14 residues.

The chain links TRBV28 to TRBJ1-5; no clear D. Trimming removed 1 base at V and 11 bases at J, with 9 bases between. Germline V gene lookup returns CDR1 MDHEN and CDR2 SYDVKM. The CDR3 totals 12 residues. The CDR3 coding sequence is TGTGCCAGCAGTTTATTGGGGAGGGCCCAGCATTTT. Its protein is CASSLLGRAQHF.

The chain joins TRBV4-1 to TRBJ2-6, with 7 bases lining up with TRBD1. CDR1 MGHRA and CDR2 YSYEKL come from the germline V gene. V shed 5 bases, J shed 4 bases, and the junction held 5 bases outside the gene matches. This CDR3 comprises 15 residues. CDR3 sequence reads: CASSSTGAGANVLTF. CDR3 sequence (DNA): TGCGCCAGCAGCTCAACAGGGGCCGGGGCCAACGTCCTGACTTTC.

The chain carries TRBV29-1 and TRBJ2-7; TRBD2 matches at 8 bases. Germline CDR1 and CDR2: SQVTM and ANQGSEA. CDR3 length equals 13 residues. The V and J ends lost 6 bases and 1 base, in that order; junction bases with no gene match: 5. The DNA of the CDR3 is TGCAGCGTGTCGGGGGGGGATTCCTACGAGCAGTACGTC. Its translation: CSVSGGDSYEQYV.

CDR3 DNA sequence: TGTGCCAGCAGACCACCCTCGGAACATGATTTGCTCGGAGATGAGCAGTTCTTC. It yields the protein CASRPPSEHDLLGDEQFF. The gene calls are TRBV7-6 and TRBJ2-1; D remains unclear. Germline CDR1 is SGHVS and CDR2 is FNYEAQ. The CDR3 totals 18 residues. The germline V and J ends were trimmed by 6 bases and 8 bases, with 29 bases remaining between them.

The J gene is TRBJ2-1, the V gene TRBV28; 10 nucleotides align to TRBD1. The germline CDR1 and CDR2 sequences are MDHEN and SYDVKM. Trimming took 5 bases from V and 5 from J; bases not matched to a gene: 3. The CDR3 contains 14 residues. CDR3 region: CASSADRGNNEQFF. CDR3 nucleotide sequence: TGTGCCAGCAGTGCGGACAGGGGGAACAATGAGCAGTTCTTC.

As concerns this clone: The same CDR3 is also encoded by other DNA sequences in this sample. V and J are TRBV7-6 and TRBJ2-7, with TRBD2 identical over 9 bases. The germline V gene encodes CDR1 SGHVS and CDR2 FNYEAQ. The CDR3 sequence is 17 residues long. The V gene end was trimmed by 5 bases and the J gene end by 7 bases; junction bases not matched to a gene: 18. This CDR3 is CASSPGTSTHPYGEQYF. CDR3 DNA sequence: TGTGCCAGCAGCCCCGGGACTAGCACTCATCCCTACGGGGAGCAGTACTTC. Complete variable domain (other parts from reference TRBV7-6 and TRBJ2-7): GAGVSQSPRYKVTKRGQDVALRCDPISGHVSLYWYRQALGQGPEFLTYFNYEAQQDKSGLPNDRFSAERPEGSISTLTIQRTEQRDSAMYRCASSPGTSTHPYGEQYFGPGTRLTVT.

The rearrangement uses TRBV18 and TRBJ2-1, with 7 bases that match TRBD2. The V gene end was trimmed by 3 bases and the J gene end by 5 bases; junction bases not matched to a gene: 4. CDR1 is KGHSH and CDR2 is LQKENI in the germline V gene. The CDR3 contains 14 residues. The CDR3 nucleotides are TGTGCCAGCTCACCTGGGGAGGGTAACAATGAGCAGTTCTTC. Translating gives CASSPGEGNNEQFF.

This rearrangement joins TRBV5-1 to TRBJ2-1; the match to TRBD1 covers 9 bases. CDR3 length: 15 residues. The V segment lost 2 bases and the J segment 4 bases; nucleotides outside the gene matches: 4. From germline, CDR1 is SGHRS and CDR2 YFSETQ. CDR3 bases: TGCGCCAGCAGCTTTGGGACAGGGTTATACAATGAGCAGTTCTTC. This codes for CASSFGTGLYNEQFF.

The chain couples TRBV6-5 to TRBJ2-7; 8 nucleotides agree with TRBD2. The CDR3 totals 14 residues. Germline V lookup: CDR1 MNHEY, CDR2 SVGAGI. The V and J ends lost 2 bases and 4 bases, in that order; junction bases with no gene match: 4. The CDR3 sequence is CASSYPGLGYEQYF. The CDR3 region has the DNA TGTGCCAGCAGTTACCCGGGACTAGGATACGAGCAGTACTTC.

The chain uses TRBV15 and TRBJ2-3; 8 positions match TRBD1. With V trimmed by 5 bases and J by 7 bases, 8 bases remained unmatched. The V gene's germline CDR1 is LNHNV and CDR2 YYDKDF (reference sequence). The CDR3 loop spans 14 amino acids. The CDR3: CATSLGQGKNTQYF. In nucleotides, the CDR3 is TGTGCCACCAGCCTTGGACAGGGAAAAAATACGCAGTATTTT.

This chain links TRBV7-9 with TRBJ2-1, with TRBD2 as a possible D gene (7 bases). The CDR3 runs to 16 residues. V lost 4 bases to trimming and J lost 4 bases, with 17 bases between them. Germline-derived CDR1 and CDR2 are SEHNR and FQNEAQ (reference sequence). CDR3 in amino acids: CASSSGGRPPYNEQFF. CDR3 DNA sequence: TGTGCCAGCAGCTCCGGGGGGCGACCGCCTTACAATGAGCAGTTCTTC.

The chain links TRBV4-1 to TRBJ2-1; 13 bases fit TRBD2. The CDR3 is 17 residues long. V was pared by 1 base and J by 2 bases, with 2 bases of the junction left unmatched. CDR1 is MGHRA and CDR2 is YSYEKL in the germline V gene. The DNA for the CDR3 is TGCGCCAGCAGCCAAGCCGGACTAGCGGGAGCCTACAATGAGCAGTTCTTC. This sequence encodes CASSQAGLAGAYNEQFF.

V usage is TRBV9 and J usage is TRBJ2-1; 8 nucleotides line up with TRBD2. The CDR3 has 16 amino acids. CDR1 SGDLS and CDR2 YYNGEE come from the germline V gene. After removal of 3 bases from V and 8 bases from J, the junction contained 13 bases not matched to a gene. CDR3 coding DNA: TGTGCCAGCAGCGACCCGGAGGGGCGGGAGGAAGATGAGCAGTTCTTC. Encoded protein: CASSDPEGREEDEQFF.

The chain recombines TRBV29-1 with TRBJ1-3; 7 nucleotides align to TRBD1. Germline loops: CDR1 SQVTM, CDR2 ANQGSEA. The trim removed 1 base at V and 3 bases at J, leaving 9 bases unmatched. CDR3 length: 16 amino acids. The CDR3 coding sequence is TGCAGCGTTGAAGGTCCGACAGGGCCTCTTGGAAACACCATATATTTT. Protein: CSVEGPTGPLGNTIYF.

The J gene is TRBJ2-7, the V gene TRBV5-1, with 7 nucleotides matching TRBD1. CDR1 and CDR2 (germline): SGHRS, YFSETQ. The CDR3 consists of 15 residues. V trimming: 1 base; J trimming: 7 bases; junction bases outside the gene matches: 11. The CDR3 region is CASSLFTGAFSEQYF. The CDR3, as DNA: TGCGCCAGCAGCTTGTTTACAGGGGCTTTCTCTGAGCAGTACTTC.

The chain combines TRBV4-1 with TRBJ2-5; D is possibly TRBD2 (5 bases). V lost 3 bases and J lost 9, with 14 bases in between. CDR3 size: 13 residues. CDR1 MGHRA and CDR2 YSYEKL come from the germline V gene. The DNA for the CDR3 is TGCGCCAGCAGCCAGGTGGCTCAGGAGGCCCAGTACTTC. Amino acid sequence: CASSQVAQEAQYF.